What follows are 21 T cell receptor beta chains derived from one specimen sequenced in a study of T cells after yellow fever vaccination. One entry per CDR3 protein, called by TCRdb with MiXCR from the 5' RACE reads. The repertoire holds fewer than 400,000 distinct CDR3 sequences, 6.2% seen once, with 15% in the top ten. This specimen consisted of PBMCs, obtained 5 days after the yellow fever booster vaccination. Source of these receptors: a man aged 25-45 years who received the YFV17D yellow fever vaccine.

This clonotype has more than one count but fewer than ten. This chain joins TRBV5-4 and TRBJ2-7; 7 bases map to TRBD2. The CDR3 totals 15 residues. V gave up 3 bases and J gave up 3 bases; unmatched junction bases: 9. Per germline, CDR1 SGHNT and CDR2 YYREEE (reference sequence). CDR3 residues: CASSSRGGRVYEQYF. In DNA form, the CDR3 reads TGTGCCAGCAGCTCCCGGGGAGGGAGAGTCTACGAGCAGTACTTC.

The CDR3, as DNA: TGCGCCAGCAGCTTGGAAACTAGCGGGCCCTACGAGCAGTACTTC. Translated, it gives CASSLETSGPYEQYF. The J gene is TRBJ2-7, the V gene TRBV5-1; 9 nucleotides line up with TRBD2. There are 15 residues in the CDR3. CDR1 is SGHRS and CDR2 is YFSETQ in the germline V gene. V was clipped by 0 bases and J by 2 bases; unmatched bases: 3.

This clonotype has a count of ten or more. This rearrangement joins TRBV6-5 to TRBJ2-1; D is tentatively TRBD1 or TRBD2 (6 bases each). Germline-derived CDR1 and CDR2 are MNHEY and SVGAGI. V lost 2 bases and J 10 bases, leaving 15 bases between the germline ends. This CDR3 has 14 residues. CDR3 amino acids: CASSYERGTREQFF. CDR3 bases: TGTGCCAGCAGTTACGAGCGCGGGACAAGAGAGCAGTTCTTC.

This clonotype was counted a few times. The chain has TRBV10-3 and TRBJ2-7; possibly TRBD2 for D (7 bases). Germline loops: CDR1 ENHRY, CDR2 SYGVKD. V was cut by 8 bases and J by 4 bases, with 18 bases left in between. The CDR3 totals 14 residues. The CDR3 sequence is CAILPSGGPYEQYF. For the CDR3, the DNA is TGTGCCATCCTGCCGTCCGGGGGGCCGTACGAGCAGTACTTC.

V usage is TRBV5-1 and J usage is TRBJ1-1; weak D call: TRBD1 (5 bases). V dropped 0 bases and J dropped 3 bases, with 12 bases sitting between them. Germline V gene data show CDR1 as SGHRS and CDR2 as YFSETQ. This CDR3 has 15 residues. The CDR3 nucleotides read TGCGCCAGCAGCTTGGCTCCAGGGAGGTACACTGAAGCTTTCTTT. Encoded protein: CASSLAPGRYTEAFF.

There are many counts of this clonotype. The rearrangement uses TRBV7-6 and TRBJ2-3; D is unresolved. The CDR3 extends over 14 amino acids. Germline V gene data show CDR1 as SGHVS and CDR2 as FNYEAQ. The V end was cut by 5 bases, the J end by 2 bases, with 11 bases between. The CDR3 reads CASSQAFPTDTQYF. In DNA form, the CDR3 reads TGTGCCAGCAGCCAGGCGTTTCCCACAGATACGCAGTATTTT.

There are a few counts of this clonotype. CDR3 protein: CASSSATNEKLFF. In DNA form, the CDR3 reads TGTGCCAGCAGCTCGGCAACTAATGAAAAACTGTTTTTT. J is TRBJ1-4 and V is TRBV7-2; D is ambiguous. The CDR3 runs to 13 residues. In germline, CDR1 is SGHTA, CDR2 FQGNSA. Trimming removed 4 bases from V and 0 bases from J, with 3 bases in between. Full variable domain (remainder filled in from reference TRBV7-2 and TRBJ1-4): GAGVSQSPSNKVTEKGKDVELRCDPISGHTALYWYRQSLGQGLEFLIYFQGNSAPDKSGLPSDRFSAERTGGSVSTLTIQRTQQEDSAVYLCASSSATNEKLFFGSGTQLSVL.

The chain employs TRBV24-1 and TRBJ2-1; 8 bases map to TRBD2. V shed 1 base and J 1 base; nucleotides not matched to a gene: 2. Germline assignment: CDR1 KGHDR and CDR2 SFDVKD. The CDR3 runs 16 residues. The CDR3: CATSDLSGGSYNEQFF. DNA for the CDR3: TGTGCCACCAGTGATTTAAGCGGGGGTTCCTACAATGAGCAGTTCTTC.

This clonotype has just a few counts. The chain couples TRBV7-2 to TRBJ1-2; D perhaps matches TRBD1 (6 bases). The CDR3 runs to 13 residues. Germline CDR1 reads SGHTA; CDR2 reads FQGNSA. Trimming took off 6 bases at V and 6 bases at J, with 14 bases between the two ends. Here the CDR3 DNA reads TGTGCCAGCAGAACACAGGGTCTCGATGGCTACACCTTC. It codes for CASRTQGLDGYTF.

This rearrangement joins TRBV12-3 or TRBV12-4 to TRBJ2-1, with TRBD1 matching over 8 bases. Trimming removed 7 bases from V and 11 bases from J; junction bases left unmatched: 10. The CDR3 spans 13 residues. The CDR3 region is CASKTGTGGKQFF. Here the CDR3 DNA reads TGTGCCAGCAAGACCGGTACAGGGGGGAAGCAGTTCTTC.

This clonotype was seen many times. This chain links TRBV12-3 or TRBV12-4 with TRBJ1-1, with a weak D call TRBD1 (5 bases). This CDR3 comprises 13 residues. Trimming removed 1 base at V and 8 bases at J, with 11 bases between. The chain's CDR3 is CASSLGQGAEAFF. CDR3 DNA: TGTGCCAGCAGTTTAGGGCAGGGCGCCGAAGCTTTCTTT.

This clonotype has only a few counts. The V gene is TRBV6-1, the J gene TRBJ2-7; D may correspond to TRBD1 or TRBD2 (6 bases each). Germline assignment: CDR1 MNHNS and CDR2 SASEGT. Trimming took 6 bases from V and 7 from J, leaving 16 bases between them. CDR3 length equals 13 residues. In DNA, the CDR3 is TGTGCCAGCAGCCCGGTGGGGGGCCGGGAGCAGTACTTC. Translated, it gives CASSPVGGREQYF.

This clonotype has at least ten counts. The gene calls are TRBV1 and TRBJ2-7; the table's D call, TRBD2, was not checked against the DNA. TRBV1 corresponds to a pseudogene. The CDR3 contains 14 residues. CDR3 amino acids: CTSSQGASIYEQYF. The CDR3 DNA sequence: TGCACCAGCAGCCAAGGGGCTAGCATCTACGAGCAGTACTTC.

CDR3 in DNA: TGCAGTGCTTCCGGGACTAGCGGCCCTATCGGGCAGTACTTC. This gives the protein CSASGTSGPIGQYF. The genes are TRBV20-1 and TRBJ2-7, with TRBD2 identical over 11 bases. The CDR3 length is 14 residues. Germline CDR1 DFQATT, CDR2 SNEGSKA (reference sequence). The V gene end was trimmed by 5 bases and the J gene end by 9 bases; junction bases not matched to a gene: 12.

This clonotype was recorded a few times. V usage is TRBV7-2 and J usage is TRBJ2-2, with 7 bases identical to TRBD2. In germline, CDR1 is SGHTA, CDR2 FQGNSA. The CDR3 runs to 15 residues. With V trimmed by 1 base and J by 4 bases, 3 bases remained unmatched. The CDR3 sequence: CASSLVLAGTGELFF. For the CDR3, the DNA is TGTGCCAGCAGCTTAGTATTAGCGGGCACCGGGGAGCTGTTTTTT.

This clonotype was seen repeatedly, ten times or more. This rearrangement joins TRBV6-5 to TRBJ1-1; D is uncertain. CDR1 MNHEY and CDR2 SVGAGI come from the germline V gene. The CDR3 is 11 residues long. Deletions cut 7 bases from V and 3 bases from J, with 6 bases between. CDR3 sequence: CASKYDTEAFF. CDR3 in DNA: TGTGCCAGCAAATATGACACTGAAGCTTTCTTT.

This clonotype was counted between two and nine times. The J gene is TRBJ2-6, the V gene TRBV10-3, with D possibly matching TRBD1 (6 bases). Germline CDR1 and CDR2: ENHRY and SYGVKD. Trimming pared 2 bases from V and 2 bases from J, leaving 10 bases between. The CDR3 extends over 16 amino acids. The DNA for the CDR3 is TGTGCCATCAGTGAGGGGCAGGGGACTGGGGCCAACGTCCTGACTTTC. It yields the protein CAISEGQGTGANVLTF.

The CDR3 nucleotides are TGTGCCAGCAGACGAGGGACAGGGGAATACGAGCAGTACTTC. Translating gives CASRRGTGEYEQYF. This chain links TRBV7-2 with TRBJ2-7; 10 bases are a match to TRBD1. The CDR3 runs to 14 residues. J was trimmed by 4 bases and V by 6 bases; bases with no gene match: 6. CDR1 SGHTA and CDR2 FQGNSA come from the germline V gene.

This clonotype was detected ten times or more. The chain is built from TRBV5-1 and TRBJ2-2; 8 bases fit TRBD1. V gave up 2 bases and J gave up 7 bases; unmatched junction bases: 10. CDR1 is SGHRS, CDR2 YFSETQ, per germline. The CDR3 has 16 residues. The CDR3 bases are TGCGCCAGCAGCTTCAATTCAGGGGGCTGGAACGGGGAGCTGTTTTTT. Translating gives CASSFNSGGWNGELFF.

This clonotype was seen a few times. The chain carries TRBV29-1 and TRBJ2-1; unclear D gene. Germline V gives CDR1 SQVTM, CDR2 ANQGSEA. CDR3 size: 13 residues. V lost 6 bases to trimming and J lost 0 bases, with 9 bases between them. The CDR3 is CSVGQSSYNEQFF. The DNA for the CDR3 is TGCAGCGTAGGGCAGAGCTCCTACAATGAGCAGTTCTTC.

This clonotype was counted a few times. CDR3 sequence reads: CASSLGTAAHSYEQYF. In DNA form, the CDR3 reads TGTGCCAGCAGCTTGGGGACGGCAGCCCACTCCTACGAGCAGTACTTC. V is TRBV5-5 and J is TRBJ2-7; D unresolved. CDR1 is SGHKS, CDR2 YYEKEE, per germline (reference sequence). Trimming cost V 0 bases and J 0 bases, with 13 bases left between them. This CDR3 comprises 16 residues. The full variable domain, with the rest looked up from reference TRBV5-5 and TRBJ2-7, is DAGVTQSPTHLIKTRGQQVTLRCSPISGHKSVSWYQQVLGQGPQFIFQYYEKEERGRGNFPDRFSARQFPNYSSELNVNALLLGDSALYLCASSLGTAAHSYEQYFGPGTRLTVT.